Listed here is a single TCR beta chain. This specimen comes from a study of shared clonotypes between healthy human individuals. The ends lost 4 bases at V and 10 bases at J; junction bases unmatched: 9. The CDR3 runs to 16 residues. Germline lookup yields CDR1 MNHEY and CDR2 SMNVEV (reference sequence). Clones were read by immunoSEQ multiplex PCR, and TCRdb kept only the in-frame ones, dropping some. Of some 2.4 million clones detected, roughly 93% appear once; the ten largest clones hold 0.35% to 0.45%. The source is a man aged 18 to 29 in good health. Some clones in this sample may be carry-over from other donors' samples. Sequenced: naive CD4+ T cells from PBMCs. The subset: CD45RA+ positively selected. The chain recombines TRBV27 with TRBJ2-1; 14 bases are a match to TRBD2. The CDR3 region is CASSSRTSGGTGEQFF. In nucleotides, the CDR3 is TGTGCCAGCAGTTCCCGGACTAGCGGGGGGACGGGAGAGCAGTTCTTC.